Detailed here is one TCR beta chain. The V gene end was trimmed by 3 bases and the J gene end by 5 bases; junction bases not matched to a gene: 0. The CDR3 spans 12 residues. The germline gives CDR1 SGHDN, CDR2 FVKESK. The sample comes from a study of blood T cell repertoires in COVID-19. Study summary: COVID-19 samples, acute and convalescent, were from the United States, Italy and Spain. Sample material is recorded as cDNA or gDNA derived from T cells, B-cell-depleted T cells, or PBMCs.

Study processing details: It was from reference gene primer amplification that nucleated cell counts were estimated. Some clones are missing from TCRdb's copy, which holds only in-frame ones; the method was immunoSEQ multiplex PCR. Clone size and the V and J calls come from that table; the DNA yielded D and trimming. The sample has 90,000 or so clones, approximately 85% seen once; the top ten hold around 7.8%. This chain joins TRBV14 and TRBJ1-2, with 7 nucleotides matching TRBD1. This clonotype was sampled from a man in his forties or fifties with active COVID-19. The sample comprised peripheral blood. As DNA, the CDR3 is TGTGCCAGCAGCCAGACAGGGTATGGCTACACCTTC. Amino acids: CASSQTGYGYTF.